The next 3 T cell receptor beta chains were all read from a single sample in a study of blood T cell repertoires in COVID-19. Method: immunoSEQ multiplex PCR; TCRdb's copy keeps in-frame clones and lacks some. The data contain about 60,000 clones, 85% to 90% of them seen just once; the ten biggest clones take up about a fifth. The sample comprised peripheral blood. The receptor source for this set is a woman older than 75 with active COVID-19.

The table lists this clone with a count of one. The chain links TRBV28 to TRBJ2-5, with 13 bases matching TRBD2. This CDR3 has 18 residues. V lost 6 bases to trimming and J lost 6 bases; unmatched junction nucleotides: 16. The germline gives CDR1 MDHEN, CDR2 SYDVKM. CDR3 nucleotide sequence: TGTGCCAGCAGGCCTGGAGATACTAGCGGGGGGGCGGTACAGACCCAGTACTTC. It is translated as CASRPGDTSGGAVQTQYF.

In DNA form, the CDR3 reads TGTGCCAGCTCGTATGGGACAGGGAGTGAAAAACTGTTTTTT. As protein: CASSYGTGSEKLFF. The genes are TRBV18 and TRBJ1-4, with 9 bases fitting TRBD1. The CDR3 is 14 residues long. CDR1 is KGHSH, CDR2 LQKENI, per germline. Trimming took 6 bases from V and 7 from J; bases not matched to a gene: 6. Together with reference TRBV18 and TRBJ1-4, the CDR3 gives the full variable domain: NAGVMQNPRHLVRRRGQEARLRCSPMKGHSHVYWYRQLPEEGLKFMVYLQKENIIDESGMPKERFSAEFPKEGPSILRIQQVVRGDSAAYFCASSYGTGSEKLFFGSGTQLSVL.

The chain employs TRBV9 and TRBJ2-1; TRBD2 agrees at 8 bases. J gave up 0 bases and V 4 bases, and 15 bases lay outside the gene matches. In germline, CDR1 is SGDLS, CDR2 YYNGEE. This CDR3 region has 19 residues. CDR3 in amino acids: CASSSPQASGGGSYNEQFF. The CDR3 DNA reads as TGTGCCAGCAGCTCCCCCCAGGCCAGCGGGGGTGGCTCCTACAATGAGCAGTTCTTC.